The 9 T cell receptor beta chains reported below all come from one sample, sequenced in a study of blood T cell repertoires in COVID-19. Data came from immunoSEQ multiplex PCR; TCRdb stores just in-frame clones and leaves some out. The table has fewer than 200,000 clones, 80% to 90% seen once. Material for sequencing was peripheral blood. The receptors come from a man aged 18-30 years who had recovered from COVID-19.

This chain's CDR3 is CSVSRGGDSGNTIYF. The CDR3, as DNA: TGCAGCGTCTCAAGAGGGGGCGACTCTGGAAACACCATATATTTT. The chain joins TRBV29-1 to TRBJ1-3; 7 nucleotides agree with TRBD1. There are 15 residues in the CDR3. Germline lookup yields CDR1 SQVTM and CDR2 ANQGSEA. The junction had 8 bases not matched to a gene; V was cut back by 6 bases and J by 0 bases.

Details on this clone: A read error may account for a junction end that differs from germline. V is TRBV7-8 and J is TRBJ2-1, with TRBD2 matching 12 bases. Germline lookup yields CDR1 SGHVS and CDR2 FQNEAQ. This CDR3 contains 15 residues. In DNA, the CDR3 is TGTGCCAGCAGCCTAGCGGGAGGGCCTGGGGGTGAGCAGTTCTTC. Residues: CASSLAGGPGGEQFF. The variable domain in full, completed from reference TRBV7-8 and TRBJ2-1, reads GAGVSQSPRYKVAKRGQDVALRCDPISGHVSLFWYQQALGQGPEFLTYFQNEAQLDKSGLPSDRFFAERPEGSVSTLKIQRTQQEDSAVYLCASSLAGGPGGEQFFGPGTRLTVL.

The V gene is TRBV4-3, the J gene TRBJ2-3, with D possibly being TRBD2 (5 bases). The CDR3 has 13 amino acids. Germline CDR1 is LGHNA and CDR2 is YSLEER. The V end lost 0 bases, the J end lost 6 bases, and 7 bases lay between the germline ends. The CDR3 DNA sequence: TGCGCCAGCAGCCAAGACGGGGAGGATACGCAGTATTTT. Amino acid sequence: CASSQDGEDTQYF.

The chain has TRBV4-3 and TRBJ2-3, with a tentative D call TRBD2 (5 bases). V was cut by 4 bases and J by 1 base, with 18 bases left in between. The CDR3 runs to 17 residues. Germline V CDR1 and CDR2: LGHNA, YSLEER. The CDR3 spells CASSPRLTSSGTDTQYF. CDR3 bases: TGCGCCAGCAGCCCCCGCTTAACTAGTTCCGGCACAGATACGCAGTATTTT.

A single count supports this clone. V and J are TRBV30 and TRBJ2-5; 9 bases align to TRBD2. The V gene end was trimmed by 5 bases and the J gene end by 0 bases; junction bases not matched to a gene: 7. The CDR3 has 15 amino acids. Germline CDR1 reads GTSNPN; CDR2 reads SVGIG (reference sequence). The CDR3 reads CAWVAGGSYQETQYF. The CDR3 region has the DNA TGTGCCTGGGTCGCGGGAGGGTCCTACCAAGAGACCCAGTACTTC.

The chain carries TRBV10-3 and TRBJ1-2, with 10 bases lining up with TRBD1. The V and J ends lost 3 bases and 8 bases, in that order; junction bases with no gene match: 9. CDR1 is ENHRY, CDR2 SYGVKD, per germline. This CDR3 is built from 15 residues. The CDR3 here is CAISEGGQGVRGYTF. In nucleotides, the CDR3 is TGTGCCATCAGTGAAGGAGGACAGGGGGTACGGGGCTACACCTTC.

This clone was detected only once. DNA of the CDR3: TGTGCCAGCAAACAAACCCCTCGGGGCACTGAAGCTTTCTTT. As protein: CASKQTPRGTEAFF. The rearrangement uses TRBV28 and TRBJ1-1; D unresolved. This CDR3 contains 14 residues. Between the trimmed V and J ends, which lost 7 bases and 4 bases, there was a span of 16 bases. Per germline, CDR1 MDHEN and CDR2 SYDVKM.

The chain links TRBV27 to TRBJ2-3; no clear D gene. The germline V gene has CDR1 MNHEY and CDR2 SMNVEV (reference sequence). The CDR3 is 14 residues long. The germline V and J ends were trimmed by 0 bases and 5 bases, with 9 bases remaining between them. CDR3 residues: CASSLSNFGDTQYF. CDR3 DNA: TGTGCCAGCAGTTTATCGAACTTCGGAGATACGCAGTATTTT.

The count of this clone is one. The V call is TRBV28, the J call TRBJ1-3; no clear D gene. CDR3 length: 17 amino acids. Germline CDR1 reads MDHEN; CDR2 reads SYDVKM. V was trimmed by 3 bases and J by 0 bases, leaving 15 bases between them. The CDR3 reads CASSFIQSGDSGNTIYF. CDR3 DNA sequence: TGTGCCAGCAGTTTCATCCAGTCAGGCGACTCTGGAAACACCATATATTTT.